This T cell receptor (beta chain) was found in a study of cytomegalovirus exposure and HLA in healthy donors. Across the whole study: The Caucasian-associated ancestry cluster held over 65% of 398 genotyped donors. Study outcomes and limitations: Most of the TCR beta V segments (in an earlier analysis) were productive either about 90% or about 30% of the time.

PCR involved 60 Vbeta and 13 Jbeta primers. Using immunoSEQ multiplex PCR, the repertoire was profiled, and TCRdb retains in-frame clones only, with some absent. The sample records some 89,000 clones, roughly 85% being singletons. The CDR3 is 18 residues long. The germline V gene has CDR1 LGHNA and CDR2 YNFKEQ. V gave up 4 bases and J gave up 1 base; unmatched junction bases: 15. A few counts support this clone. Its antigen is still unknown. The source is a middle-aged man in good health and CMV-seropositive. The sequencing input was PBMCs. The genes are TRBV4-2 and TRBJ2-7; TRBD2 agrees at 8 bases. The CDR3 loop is CASSLLSSQAGGSYEQYF. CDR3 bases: TGTGCCAGCAGCCTCCTTTCCTCGCAGGCGGGGGGTTCCTACGAGCAGTACTTC.